The following is a T cell receptor beta chain sequence with its context. What it recognizes is unknown. TCRdb's table, derived via immunoSEQ multiplex PCR, lists solely in-frame clones and lacks some. Of hundreds of thousands of clones listed, about 85% are singletons. Trimming removed 3 bases at V and 9 bases at J, with 12 bases between. The CDR3 has 13 residues. CDR1 and CDR2 from the germline V gene are MGHRA and YSYEKL. The sample originates from a study of Ad26.COV2.S vaccination and SARS-CoV-2 variants. For the study at large: Intramuscular Ad26.COV2.S at 5x10^10 or 1x10^11 viral particles. General observations from the study: People given the vaccine had a wider spike-specific TCR breadth than placebo recipients did. Participants given vaccine showed non-spike TCR breadth similar to that of placebo recipients. There was reportedly substantial breadth in spike-specific CD8+ and CD4+ T cell responses after vaccination.

Indicated treatment: over 15 received Ad26.COV2.S at low or high dose, single or two shots; several received placebo; per-sample allocation not given. Specimens were obtained on day 63 following the first vaccine or placebo injection. This sequence joins TRBV4-1 and TRBJ1-5; D possibly corresponds to TRBD1 (6 bases). The sequencing used peripheral blood, collected in a trial of Ad26.COV2.S vaccine versus placebo. The source is a person between 18 and 65 years old who received the Ad26.COV2.S COVID-19 vaccine or a placebo. CDR3 in amino acids: CASSQGAGGPQHF. CDR3 DNA: TGCGCCAGCAGCCAGGGGGCTGGAGGGCCCCAGCATTTT.